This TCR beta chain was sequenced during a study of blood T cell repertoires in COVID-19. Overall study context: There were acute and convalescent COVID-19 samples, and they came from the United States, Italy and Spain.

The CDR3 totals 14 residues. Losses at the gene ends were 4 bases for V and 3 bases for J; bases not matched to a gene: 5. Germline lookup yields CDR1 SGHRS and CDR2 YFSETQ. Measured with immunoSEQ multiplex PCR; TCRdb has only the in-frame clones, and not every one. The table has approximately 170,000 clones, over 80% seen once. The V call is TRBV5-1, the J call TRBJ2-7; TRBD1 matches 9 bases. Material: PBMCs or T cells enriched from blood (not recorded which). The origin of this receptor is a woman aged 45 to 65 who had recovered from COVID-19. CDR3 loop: CASSERQGGYEQYV. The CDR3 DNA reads TGCGCCAGCAGCGAAAGACAGGGGGGCTACGAGCAGTACGTC.